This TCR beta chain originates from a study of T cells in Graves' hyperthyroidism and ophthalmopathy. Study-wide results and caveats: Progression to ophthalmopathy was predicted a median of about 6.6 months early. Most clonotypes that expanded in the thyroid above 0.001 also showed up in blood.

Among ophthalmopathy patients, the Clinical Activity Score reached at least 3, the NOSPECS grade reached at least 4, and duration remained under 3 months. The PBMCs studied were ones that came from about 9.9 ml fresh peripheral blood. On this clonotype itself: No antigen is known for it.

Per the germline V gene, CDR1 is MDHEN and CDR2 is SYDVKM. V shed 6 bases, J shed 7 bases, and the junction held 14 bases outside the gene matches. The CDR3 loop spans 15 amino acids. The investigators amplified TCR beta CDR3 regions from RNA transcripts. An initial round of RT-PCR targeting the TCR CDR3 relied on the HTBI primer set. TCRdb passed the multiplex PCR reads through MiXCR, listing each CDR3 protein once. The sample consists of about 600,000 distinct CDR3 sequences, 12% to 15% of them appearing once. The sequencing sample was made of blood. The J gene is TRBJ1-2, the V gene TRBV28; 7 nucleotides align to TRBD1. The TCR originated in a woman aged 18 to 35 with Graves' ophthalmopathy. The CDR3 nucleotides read TGTGCCAGCAGCTTCCCGACAGGGCTCTATGGTGGCTACACCTTC. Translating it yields CASSFPTGLYGGYTF.